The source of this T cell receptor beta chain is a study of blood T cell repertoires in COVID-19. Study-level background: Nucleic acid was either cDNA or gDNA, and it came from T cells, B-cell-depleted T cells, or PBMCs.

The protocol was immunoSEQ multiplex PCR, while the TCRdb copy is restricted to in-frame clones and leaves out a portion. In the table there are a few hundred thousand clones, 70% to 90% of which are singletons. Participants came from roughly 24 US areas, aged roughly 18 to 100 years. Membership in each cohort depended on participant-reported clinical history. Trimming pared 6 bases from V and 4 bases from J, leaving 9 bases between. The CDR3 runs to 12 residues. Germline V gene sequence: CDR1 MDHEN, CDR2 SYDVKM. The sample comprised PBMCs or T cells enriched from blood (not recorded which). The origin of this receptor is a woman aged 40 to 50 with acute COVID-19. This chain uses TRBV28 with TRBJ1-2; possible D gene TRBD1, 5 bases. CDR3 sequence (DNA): TGTGCCAGCAGCCGCGACAGCTATGGCTACACCTTC. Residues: CASSRDSYGYTF.